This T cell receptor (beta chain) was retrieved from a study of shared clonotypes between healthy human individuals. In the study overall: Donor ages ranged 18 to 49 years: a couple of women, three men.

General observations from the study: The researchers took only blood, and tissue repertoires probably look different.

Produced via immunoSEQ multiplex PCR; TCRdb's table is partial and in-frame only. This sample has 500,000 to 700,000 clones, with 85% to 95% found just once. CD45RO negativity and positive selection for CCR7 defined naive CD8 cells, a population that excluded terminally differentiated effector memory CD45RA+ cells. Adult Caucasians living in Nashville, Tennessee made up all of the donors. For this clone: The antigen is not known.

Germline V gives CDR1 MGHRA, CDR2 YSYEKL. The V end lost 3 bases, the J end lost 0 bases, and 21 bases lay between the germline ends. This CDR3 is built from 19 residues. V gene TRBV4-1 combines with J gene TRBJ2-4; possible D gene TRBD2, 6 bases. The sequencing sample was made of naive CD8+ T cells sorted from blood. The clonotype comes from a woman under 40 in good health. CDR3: CASSQGTFIRTLAKNIQYF. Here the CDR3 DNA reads TGCGCCAGCAGCCAGGGGACTTTTATCCGAACTTTAGCCAAAAACATTCAGTACTTC.